Each of the 22 T cell receptor beta chains below was sequenced from the same sample in a study of blood T cell repertoires in COVID-19. Only in-frame clones appear in the TCRdb table, and some are missing; sequencing was by immunoSEQ multiplex PCR. The data show approximately 210,000 clones, 75% to 90% seen once. The sequenced material came from peripheral blood. The receptors originated from a woman between 40 and 55 years old with acute or convalescent COVID-19.

The chain has TRBV6-5 and TRBJ2-7; perhaps TRBD2 as D (6 bases). This CDR3 has 15 amino acids. The V gene lost 0 bases and the J gene lost 1 base, with 10 bases spanning the gap. The germline gives CDR1 MNHEY, CDR2 SVGAGI. The CDR3 spells CASSYSQTSSYEQYV. For the CDR3, the DNA is TGTGCCAGCAGTTACTCACAGACTAGTTCCTACGAGCAGTACGTC.

This clone was counted a few times. The chain has TRBV6-6 and TRBJ1-3; 7 bases line up with TRBD1. This CDR3 spans 14 amino acids. From germline, CDR1 is MNHNY and CDR2 SVGAGI (reference sequence). The ends lost 0 bases at V and 8 bases at J; junction bases unmatched: 4. The CDR3 reads CASSYSGQADTIYF. For the CDR3, the DNA is TGTGCCAGCAGTTACTCTGGACAGGCGGACACCATATATTTT.

The chain combines TRBV21-1 with TRBJ1-3. TRBV21-1 has pseudogene status. The CDR3 loop spans 16 amino acids. CDR3 sequence reads: CASSKGRDFSGNTIYF. Written as DNA, the CDR3 is TGTGCCAGCAGCAAGGGCAGGGACTTCTCTGGAAACACCATATATTTT.

The chain is built from TRBV27 and TRBJ1-5; 10 bases fit TRBD1. CDR1 MNHEY and CDR2 SMNVEV come from the germline V gene (reference sequence). The CDR3 length is 15 residues. V shed 6 bases, J shed 2 bases, and the junction held 4 bases outside the gene matches. In DNA, the CDR3 is TGTGCCAGCAGCACCGGGACAGGGGGCAATCAGCCCCAGCATTTT. It codes for CASSTGTGGNQPQHF.

The chain couples TRBV30 to TRBJ1-1, with 9 positions matching TRBD1. J was trimmed by 3 bases and V by 2 bases; bases with no gene match: 13. Germline V gene lookup returns CDR1 GTSNPN and CDR2 SVGIG (reference sequence). CDR3 length: 17 residues. This CDR3 is CAWSQIIKQGADTEAFF. The CDR3 coding sequence is TGTGCCTGGAGTCAAATTATCAAACAGGGGGCTGACACTGAAGCTTTCTTT.

This clone was counted once. V is TRBV29-1 and J is TRBJ2-7; weak D call: TRBD2 (5 bases). Deletions cut 8 bases from V and 1 base from J, with 18 bases between. Germline loops: CDR1 SQVTM, CDR2 ANQGSEA. The CDR3 is 14 amino acids. The CDR3 DNA is TGCAGCACCTTTCTCCGCCCGGGATCCTACGAGCAGTACGTC. This encodes CSTFLRPGSYEQYV.

The rearrangement uses TRBV6-4 and TRBJ1-2, with no clear D. The germline V gene has CDR1 MRHNA and CDR2 SNTAGT. Trimming shortened V by 6 bases and J by 7 bases, and 15 bases separated the two germline ends. The CDR3 spans 13 residues. The CDR3 sequence: CASRDTYEGGYTF. The CDR3 bases are TGTGCCAGCAGAGACACCTACGAGGGTGGCTACACCTTC.

This clone appeared once. The CDR3 bases are TGTGCCCACCCGGCAGGGAACACCGGGGAGCTGTTTTTT. Residues: CAHPAGNTGELFF. V usage is TRBV18 and J usage is TRBJ2-2, with D unresolved. This CDR3 is 13 amino acids long. Deletions cut 11 bases from V and 1 base from J, with 11 bases between. The germline gives CDR1 KGHSH, CDR2 LQKENI.

Here the CDR3 reads CASSQILVTSATDTQYF. The CDR3, as DNA: TGCGCCAGCAGCCAAATCTTAGTGACTAGCGCCACAGATACGCAGTATTTT. This chain joins TRBV4-1 and TRBJ2-3, with 8 nucleotides matching TRBD2. CDR1 MGHRA and CDR2 YSYEKL come from the germline V gene. There are 17 residues in the CDR3. Unmatched junction bases numbered 9, after V lost 2 bases and J lost 2 bases.

The V call is TRBV27, the J call TRBJ1-5; 9 bases agree with TRBD1. The CDR3 runs 15 residues. CDR1 and CDR2 from the germline V gene are MNHEY and SMNVEV (reference sequence). V lost 5 bases and J lost 4; bases outside the gene matches: 6. The DNA of the CDR3 is TGTGCCAGCAGTCCAGGGACAGGGTTAAATCAGCCCCAGCATTTT. Translating it yields CASSPGTGLNQPQHF.

The rearrangement uses TRBV5-6 and TRBJ1-2, with D unclear. Trimming took off 3 bases at V and 3 bases at J, with 15 bases between the two ends. This CDR3 has 15 amino acids. Germline V gene sequence: CDR1 SGHDT, CDR2 YYEEEE. CDR3 nucleotides: TGTGCCAGCAGCTCCCTGGAGGGTAGCGACTATGGCTACACCTTC. It specifies CASSSLEGSDYGYTF.

The chain links TRBV6-6 to TRBJ2-1; D may be TRBD1 (6 bases). V dropped 7 bases and J dropped 9 bases, with 10 bases sitting between them. CDR1 is MNHNY and CDR2 is SVGAGI in the germline V gene (reference sequence). This CDR3 region has 11 residues. This CDR3 is CASTLGGEQFF. The CDR3 nucleotides read TGTGCCAGCACCCTAGGGGGTGAGCAGTTCTTC.

The chain uses TRBV5-1 and TRBJ1-2; 7 bases agree with TRBD1. CDR1 is SGHRS and CDR2 is YFSETQ in the germline V gene. The CDR3 has 15 amino acids. J gave up 8 bases and V 7 bases, and 17 bases lay outside the gene matches. Here the CDR3 DNA reads TGCGCCAGCCGCCCCCATGACAGGGACTTCGGGGGCTACACCTTC. It specifies CASRPHDRDFGGYTF. Filled out from reference TRBV5-1 and TRBJ1-2, the complete variable domain reads KAGVTQTPRYLIKTRGQQVTLSCSPISGHRSVSWYQQTPGQGLQFLFEYFSETQRNKGNFPGRFSGRQFSNSRSEMNVSTLELGDSALYLCASRPHDRDFGGYTFGSGTRLTVV.

V usage is TRBV5-3 and J usage is TRBJ1-5; 9 bases match TRBD1. TRBV5-3 is placed among ORFs of uncertain function. Trimming took 1 base from V and 7 from J; bases not matched to a gene: 3. This CDR3 has 14 amino acids. CDR3 residues: CARSLKQGAQPQHF. In DNA, the CDR3 is TGTGCCAGAAGCTTGAAACAGGGGGCCCAGCCCCAGCATTTT.

The chain joins TRBV30 to TRBJ2-5; possible D gene TRBD2, 5 bases. Germline CDR1 GTSNPN, CDR2 SVGIG (reference sequence). The CDR3 runs 13 residues. V was trimmed by 3 bases and J by 5 bases, leaving 13 bases between them. CDR3 protein: CAWSYTRRETQYF. The CDR3 DNA sequence: TGTGCCTGGAGCTACACCAGGAGGGAGACCCAGTACTTC.

The genes are TRBV5-1 and TRBJ2-5; 11 bases line up with TRBD2. Germline lookup yields CDR1 SGHRS and CDR2 YFSETQ. The V and J ends lost 4 bases and 2 bases, in that order; junction bases with no gene match: 10. This CDR3 has 17 amino acids. CDR3 amino acids: CASSLMPGTSGQETQYF. In DNA, the CDR3 is TGCGCCAGCAGCCTTATGCCCGGGACTAGCGGACAAGAGACCCAGTACTTC.

This clone was seen a few times. The rearrangement links TRBV5-6 to TRBJ2-7; 7 bases are a match to TRBD1. After removal of 4 bases from V and 2 bases from J, the junction contained 9 bases not matched to a gene. This CDR3 is 15 amino acids long. From germline, CDR1 is SGHDT and CDR2 YYEEEE. CDR3: CASSLLRQGAYEQYV. In nucleotides, the CDR3 is TGTGCCAGCAGCCTACTCCGACAGGGCGCCTACGAGCAGTACGTC.

CDR3 amino acids: CASTSPREPQHF. The CDR3 nucleotides are TGTGCCAGCACCTCCCCTCGAGAGCCCCAGCATTTT. The rearrangement links TRBV6-5 to TRBJ1-5; D is ambiguous. The length of the CDR3 is 12 residues. V was trimmed by 7 bases and J by 8 bases, leaving 12 bases between them. The germline V gene has CDR1 MNHEY and CDR2 SVGAGI.

The chain couples TRBV19 to TRBJ1-5; a possible D gene is TRBD1 (6 bases). Germline assignment: CDR1 LNHDA and CDR2 SQIVND (reference sequence). This CDR3 region has 15 residues. With 4 bases removed from V and 3 bases from J, the gap between germline ends came to 13 bases. The CDR3 loop reads CASSTGRQVNQPQHF. CDR3 DNA: TGTGCCAGTAGTACCGGAAGACAGGTCAATCAGCCCCAGCATTTT. The entire variable domain, with the rest obtained from reference TRBV19 and TRBJ1-5, is as follows: DGGITQSPKYLFRKEGQNVTLSCEQNLNHDAMYWYRQDPGQGLRLIYYSQIVNDFQKGDIAEGYSVSREKKESFPLTVTSAQKNPTAFYLCASSTGRQVNQPQHFGDGTRLSIL.

The chain is built from TRBV24-1 and TRBJ1-2, with D unclear. The CDR3 is made up of 14 amino acids. Trimming cost V 7 bases and J 0 bases, with 11 bases left between them. In germline, CDR1 is KGHDR, CDR2 SFDVKD. The CDR3 spells CATSQYPANYGYTF. Written as DNA, the CDR3 is TGTGCCACCAGCCAGTACCCAGCTAACTATGGCTACACCTTC.

The chain links TRBV6-1 to TRBJ2-5; 7 nucleotides agree with TRBD2. The junction had 3 bases not matched to a gene; V was cut back by 2 bases and J by 3 bases. Germline-derived CDR1 and CDR2 are MNHNS and SASEGT. The CDR3 is 14 amino acids. CDR3 sequence (DNA): TGTGCCAGCAGTGAAAGGGGAGGGGAAGAGACCCAGTACTTC. Residues: CASSERGGEETQYF.

The chain joins TRBV7-3 to TRBJ1-1; D is uncertain. The CDR3 loop spans 13 amino acids. Germline assignment: CDR1 SGHTA and CDR2 FQGTGA. V dropped 5 bases and J dropped 3 bases, with 10 bases sitting between them. The CDR3 loop is CASSRDPYTEAFF. Here the CDR3 DNA reads TGTGCCAGCAGCCGAGATCCATACACTGAAGCTTTCTTT.